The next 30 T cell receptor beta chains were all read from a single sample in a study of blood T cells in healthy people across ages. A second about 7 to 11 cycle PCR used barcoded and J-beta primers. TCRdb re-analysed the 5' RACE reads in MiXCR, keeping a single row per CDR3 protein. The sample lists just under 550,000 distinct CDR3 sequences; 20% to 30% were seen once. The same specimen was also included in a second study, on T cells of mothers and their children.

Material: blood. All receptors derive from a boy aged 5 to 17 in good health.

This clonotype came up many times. This chain's CDR3 is CASSVVPGQGTDTQYF. The CDR3 DNA reads as TGTGCCAGCAGTGTTGTTCCGGGACAGGGGACAGATACGCAGTATTTT. The chain has TRBV6-1 and TRBJ2-3; 10 bases agree with TRBD1. The trim removed 4 bases at V and 3 bases at J, leaving 7 bases unmatched. Germline CDR1 is MNHNS and CDR2 is SASEGT. The CDR3 covers 16 residues.

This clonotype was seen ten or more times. The CDR3 DNA follows: TGCGCCAGCAGCTCGGGACTAGCGGGCCAAGAGACCCAGTACTTC. Translation: CASSSGLAGQETQYF. V and J are TRBV5-1 and TRBJ2-5, with 12 nucleotides matching TRBD2. This CDR3 is 15 amino acids long. Germline assignment: CDR1 SGHRS and CDR2 YFSETQ. V dropped 3 bases and J dropped 1; count of bases not matched to a gene: 1. Drawing the rest from reference TRBV5-1 and TRBJ2-5, the complete variable domain is KAGVTQTPRYLIKTRGQQVTLSCSPISGHRSVSWYQQTPGQGLQFLFEYFSETQRNKGNFPGRFSGRQFSNSRSEMNVSTLELGDSALYLCASSSGLAGQETQYFGPGTRLLVL.

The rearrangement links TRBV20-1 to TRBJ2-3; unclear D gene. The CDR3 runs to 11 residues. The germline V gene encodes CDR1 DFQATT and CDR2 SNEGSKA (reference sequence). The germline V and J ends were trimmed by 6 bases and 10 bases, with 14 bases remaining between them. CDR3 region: CSAPAAASQYF. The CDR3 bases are TGCAGTGCCCCCGCCGCAGCATCGCAGTATTTT.

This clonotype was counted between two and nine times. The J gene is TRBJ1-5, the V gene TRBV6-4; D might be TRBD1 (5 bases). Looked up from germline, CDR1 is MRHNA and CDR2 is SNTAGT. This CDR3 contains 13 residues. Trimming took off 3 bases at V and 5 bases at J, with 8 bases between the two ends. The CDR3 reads CASSEGDHQPQHF. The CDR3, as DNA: TGTGCCAGCAGTGAGGGGGACCATCAGCCCCAGCATTTT.

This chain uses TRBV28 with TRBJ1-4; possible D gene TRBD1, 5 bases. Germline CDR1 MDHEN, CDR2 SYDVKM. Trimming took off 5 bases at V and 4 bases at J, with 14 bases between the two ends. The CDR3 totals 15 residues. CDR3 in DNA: TGTGCCAGCAGTACTTCCTGGGGGGGTAATGAAAAACTGTTTTTT. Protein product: CASSTSWGGNEKLFF. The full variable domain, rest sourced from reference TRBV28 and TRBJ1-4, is DVKVTQSSRYLVKRTGEKVFLECVQDMDHENMFWYRQDPGLGLRLIYFSYDVKMKEKGDIPEGYSVSREKKERFSLILESASTNQTSMYLCASSTSWGGNEKLFFGSGTQLSVL.

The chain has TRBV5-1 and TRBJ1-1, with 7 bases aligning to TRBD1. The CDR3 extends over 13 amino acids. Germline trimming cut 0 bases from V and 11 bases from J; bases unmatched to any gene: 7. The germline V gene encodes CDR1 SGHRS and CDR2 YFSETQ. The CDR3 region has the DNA TGCGCCAGCAGCTTGGAGCAGGGGACAGTGGCTTTCTTT. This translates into CASSLEQGTVAFF.

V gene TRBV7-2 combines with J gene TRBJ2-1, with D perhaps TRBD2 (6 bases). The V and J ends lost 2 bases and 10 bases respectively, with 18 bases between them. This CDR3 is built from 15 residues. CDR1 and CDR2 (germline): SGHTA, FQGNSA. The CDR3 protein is CASSLTHTNSGEQFF. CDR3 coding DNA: TGTGCCAGCAGCTTAACTCATACAAATAGCGGAGAGCAGTTCTTC. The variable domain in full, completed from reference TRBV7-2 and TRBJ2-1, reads GAGVSQSPSNKVTEKGKDVELRCDPISGHTALYWYRQSLGQGLEFLIYFQGNSAPDKSGLPSDRFSAERTGGSVSTLTIQRTQQEDSAVYLCASSLTHTNSGEQFFGPGTRLTVL.

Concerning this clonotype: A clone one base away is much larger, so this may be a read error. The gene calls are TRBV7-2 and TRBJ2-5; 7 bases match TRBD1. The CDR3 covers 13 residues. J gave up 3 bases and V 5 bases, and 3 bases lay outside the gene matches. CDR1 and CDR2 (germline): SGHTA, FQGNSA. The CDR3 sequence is CASSPDRKETQYF. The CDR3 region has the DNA TGTGCCAGCAGCCCGGACAGGAAAGAGACCCAGTACTTC.

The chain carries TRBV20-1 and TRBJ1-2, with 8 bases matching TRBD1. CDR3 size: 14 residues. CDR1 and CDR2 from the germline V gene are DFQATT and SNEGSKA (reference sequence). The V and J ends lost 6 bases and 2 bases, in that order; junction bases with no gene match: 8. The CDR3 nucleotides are TGCAGTGCCCTCGGACAGGGTGTAAACTATGGCTACACCTTC. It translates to CSALGQGVNYGYTF.

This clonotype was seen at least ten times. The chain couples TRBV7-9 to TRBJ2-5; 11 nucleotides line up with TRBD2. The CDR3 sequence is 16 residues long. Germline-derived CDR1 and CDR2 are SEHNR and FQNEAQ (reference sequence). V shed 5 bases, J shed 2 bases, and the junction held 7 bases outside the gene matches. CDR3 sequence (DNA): TGTGCCAGCAGCCCGACTAGCGGGACAGCTCAAGAGACCCAGTACTTC. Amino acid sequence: CASSPTSGTAQETQYF.

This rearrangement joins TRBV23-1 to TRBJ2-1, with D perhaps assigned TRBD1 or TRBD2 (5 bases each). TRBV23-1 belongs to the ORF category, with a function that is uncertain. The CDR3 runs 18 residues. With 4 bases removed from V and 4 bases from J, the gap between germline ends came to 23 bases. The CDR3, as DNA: TGCGCCAGCAGTCGATGGGACGGCCCAGGTCAAAAGTACAATGAGCAGTTCTTC. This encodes CASSRWDGPGQKYNEQFF.

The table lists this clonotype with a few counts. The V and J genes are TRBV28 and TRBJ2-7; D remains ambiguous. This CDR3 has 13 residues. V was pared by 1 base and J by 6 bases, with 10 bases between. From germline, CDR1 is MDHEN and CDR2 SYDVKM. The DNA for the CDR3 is TGTGCCAGCAGTTTATCTTTCCGATCCGAGCAGTACTTC. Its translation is CASSLSFRSEQYF.

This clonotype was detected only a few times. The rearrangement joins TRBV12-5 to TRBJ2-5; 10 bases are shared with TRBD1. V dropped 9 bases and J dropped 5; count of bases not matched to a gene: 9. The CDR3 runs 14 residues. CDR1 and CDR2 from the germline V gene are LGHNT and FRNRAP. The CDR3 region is CASRTGGQGETQYF. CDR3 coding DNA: TGTGCTAGCCGGACAGGGGGACAAGGGGAGACCCAGTACTTC.

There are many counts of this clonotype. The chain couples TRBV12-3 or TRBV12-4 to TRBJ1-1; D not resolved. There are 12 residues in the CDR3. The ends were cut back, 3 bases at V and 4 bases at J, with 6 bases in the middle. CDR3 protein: CASSFGSTEAFF. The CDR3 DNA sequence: TGTGCCAGCAGTTTTGGGAGCACTGAAGCTTTCTTT.

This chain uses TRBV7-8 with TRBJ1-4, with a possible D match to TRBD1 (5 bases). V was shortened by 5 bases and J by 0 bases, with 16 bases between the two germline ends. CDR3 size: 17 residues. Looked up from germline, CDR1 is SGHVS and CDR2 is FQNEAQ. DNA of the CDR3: TGTGCCAGCAGCGGGGGGGATTACAGCGCAACTAATGAAAAACTGTTTTTT. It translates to CASSGGDYSATNEKLFF. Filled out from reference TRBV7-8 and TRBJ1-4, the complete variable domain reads GAGVSQSPRYKVAKRGQDVALRCDPISGHVSLFWYQQALGQGPEFLTYFQNEAQLDKSGLPSDRFFAERPEGSVSTLKIQRTQQEDSAVYLCASSGGDYSATNEKLFFGSGTQLSVL.

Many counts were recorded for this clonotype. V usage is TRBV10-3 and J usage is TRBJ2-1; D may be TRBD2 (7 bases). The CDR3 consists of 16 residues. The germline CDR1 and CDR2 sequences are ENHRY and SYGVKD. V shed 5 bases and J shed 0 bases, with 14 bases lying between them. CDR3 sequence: CAISRREGVSYNEQFF. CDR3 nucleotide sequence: TGTGCCATCAGTCGGAGGGAGGGGGTCTCCTACAATGAGCAGTTCTTC.

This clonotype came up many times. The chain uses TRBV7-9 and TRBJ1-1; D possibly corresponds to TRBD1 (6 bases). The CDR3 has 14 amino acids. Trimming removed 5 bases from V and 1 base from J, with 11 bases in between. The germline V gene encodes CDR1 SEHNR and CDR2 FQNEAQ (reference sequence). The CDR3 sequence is CASSVQGWNTEAFF. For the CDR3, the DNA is TGTGCCAGCAGCGTTCAGGGGTGGAACACTGAAGCTTTCTTT.

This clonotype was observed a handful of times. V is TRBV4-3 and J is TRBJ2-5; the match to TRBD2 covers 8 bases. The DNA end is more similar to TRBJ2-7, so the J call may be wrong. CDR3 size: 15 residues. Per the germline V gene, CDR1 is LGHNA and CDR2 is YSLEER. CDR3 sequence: CASSQYSGATYEQYF. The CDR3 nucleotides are TGCGCCAGCAGCCAATATAGCGGGGCAACCTACGAGCAGTACTTC.

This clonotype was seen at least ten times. The CDR3: CATSDRGVTGTETQYF. The CDR3 DNA follows: TGTGCCACCAGTGATCGGGGGGTCACTGGAACAGAGACCCAGTACTTC. This rearrangement joins TRBV24-1 to TRBJ2-5, with 7 bases fitting TRBD2. Unmatched junction bases numbered 10, after V lost 3 bases and J lost 4 bases. Germline CDR1 and CDR2: KGHDR and SFDVKD. The CDR3 extends over 16 amino acids.

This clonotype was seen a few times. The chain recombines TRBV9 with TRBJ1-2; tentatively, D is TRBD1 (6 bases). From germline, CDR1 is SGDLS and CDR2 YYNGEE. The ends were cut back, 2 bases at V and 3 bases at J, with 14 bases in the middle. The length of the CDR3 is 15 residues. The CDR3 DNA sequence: TGTGCCAGCAGCGTTGGTAACAGGGAGGACTATGGCTACACCTTC. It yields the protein CASSVGNREDYGYTF.

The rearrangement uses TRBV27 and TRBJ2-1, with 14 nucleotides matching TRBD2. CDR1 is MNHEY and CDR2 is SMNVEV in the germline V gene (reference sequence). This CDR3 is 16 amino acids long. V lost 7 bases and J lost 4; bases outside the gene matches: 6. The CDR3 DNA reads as TGTGCCAGCAACCTTGGGACTAGCGGGGGTTACAATGAGCAGTTCTTC. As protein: CASNLGTSGGYNEQFF.

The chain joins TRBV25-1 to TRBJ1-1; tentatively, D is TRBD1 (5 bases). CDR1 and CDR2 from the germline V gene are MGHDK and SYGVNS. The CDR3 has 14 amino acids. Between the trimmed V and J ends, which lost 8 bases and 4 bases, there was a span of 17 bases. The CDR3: CASAFSGGPTEAFF. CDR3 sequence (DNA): TGTGCCAGCGCCTTTTCTGGGGGACCCACTGAAGCTTTCTTT.

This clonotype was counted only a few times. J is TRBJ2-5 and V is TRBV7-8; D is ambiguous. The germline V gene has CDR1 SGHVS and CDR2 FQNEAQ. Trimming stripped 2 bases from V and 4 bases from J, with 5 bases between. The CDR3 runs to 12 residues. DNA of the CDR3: TGTGCCAGCAGCTTATACAGAGAGACCCAGTACTTC. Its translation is CASSLYRETQYF.

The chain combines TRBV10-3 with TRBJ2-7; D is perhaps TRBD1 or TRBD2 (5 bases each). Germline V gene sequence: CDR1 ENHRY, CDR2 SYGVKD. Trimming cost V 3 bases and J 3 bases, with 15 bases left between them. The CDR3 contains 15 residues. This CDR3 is CAISETGTTLYEQYF. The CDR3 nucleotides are TGTGCCATCAGTGAAACCGGGACGACCCTCTACGAGCAGTACTTC.

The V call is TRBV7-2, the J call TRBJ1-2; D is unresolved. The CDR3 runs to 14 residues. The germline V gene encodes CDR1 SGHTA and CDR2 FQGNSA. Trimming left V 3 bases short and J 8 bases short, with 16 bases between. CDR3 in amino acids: CASSLLGQRMGYTF. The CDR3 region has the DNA TGTGCCAGCAGCTTGTTAGGCCAGCGTATGGGCTACACCTTC.

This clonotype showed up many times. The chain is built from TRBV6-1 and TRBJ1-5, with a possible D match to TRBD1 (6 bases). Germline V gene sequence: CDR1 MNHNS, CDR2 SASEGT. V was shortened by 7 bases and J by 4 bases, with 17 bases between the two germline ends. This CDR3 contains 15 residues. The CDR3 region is CASTLTGTGNQPQHF. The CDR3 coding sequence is TGTGCCAGCACCCTCACAGGGACGGGAAATCAGCCCCAGCATTTT.

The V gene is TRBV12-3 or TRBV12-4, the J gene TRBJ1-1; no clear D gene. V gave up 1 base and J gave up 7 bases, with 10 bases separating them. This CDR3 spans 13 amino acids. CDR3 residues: CASSLEGGGEAFF. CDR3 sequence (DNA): TGTGCCAGCAGTTTAGAGGGAGGAGGTGAAGCTTTCTTT.

The CDR3 sequence is CSATNRGQETQYF. The CDR3 DNA is TGCAGTGCCACGAACAGGGGCCAAGAGACCCAGTACTTC. The chain couples TRBV20-1 to TRBJ2-5; 7 nucleotides agree with TRBD1. The CDR3 loop spans 13 amino acids. V gave up 6 bases and J gave up 1 base; unmatched junction bases: 5. Germline V gene lookup returns CDR1 DFQATT and CDR2 SNEGSKA (reference sequence).

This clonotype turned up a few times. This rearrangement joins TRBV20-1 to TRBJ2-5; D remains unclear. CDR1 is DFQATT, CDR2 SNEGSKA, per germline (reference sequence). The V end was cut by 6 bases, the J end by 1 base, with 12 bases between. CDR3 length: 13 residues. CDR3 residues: CSAHRLVQETQYF. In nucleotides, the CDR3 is TGCAGTGCCCATCGTTTAGTCCAAGAGACCCAGTACTTC.

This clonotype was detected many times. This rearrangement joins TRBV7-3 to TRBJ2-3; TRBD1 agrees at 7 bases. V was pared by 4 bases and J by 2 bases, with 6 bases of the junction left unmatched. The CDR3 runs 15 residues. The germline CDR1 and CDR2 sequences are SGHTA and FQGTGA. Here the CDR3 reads CASSYRQGSTDTQYF. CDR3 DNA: TGTGCCAGCAGCTACCGACAGGGATCCACAGATACGCAGTATTTT.